This TCR beta chain was sequenced in a study of shared clonotypes between healthy human individuals. In the study overall: The plates for each donor numbered three CD4 naive, three CD4 memory, two CD8 naive and one CD8 memory. Findings and caveats of the study: All-four-donor shared clonotypes had higher generation probabilities than non-shared clonotypes did. Naive subsets generally exceeded memory subsets in estimated richness. Researchers sampled only blood; tissue repertoires likely differ.

Using immunoSEQ multiplex PCR, the repertoire was profiled, and TCRdb retains in-frame clones only, with some absent. The data show roughly 1,800,000 clones, approximately 94% seen once. In regard to this clone: What it binds is unknown.

Naive CD8 populations comprised CD45RO-negative cells positively selected for CCR7, excluding terminally differentiated effector memory CD45RA+ cells. Germline loops: CDR1 MDHEN, CDR2 SYDVKM. Trimming stripped 5 bases from V and 4 bases from J, with 17 bases between. The CDR3 sequence is 15 residues long. The clonotype originates from a man between 18 and 35 years old in good health. The gene calls are TRBV28 and TRBJ2-5, with a possible D match to TRBD1 (6 bases). The sequenced sample consisted of naive CD8+ T cells sorted from blood. CDR3 residues: CASSPLGQTRETQYF. The CDR3 DNA is TGTGCCAGCAGTCCCCTGGGACAAACGAGAGAGACCCAGTACTTC.